The text below deals with one TCR beta chain. What it binds is unknown. Repertoires were generated with immunoSEQ multiplex PCR, while TCRdb's copy carries only in-frame clones and drops some. The sample has about 120,000 clones; roughly 90% are singletons. This sample was taken from a study of T cell responses to AZD1222 COVID-19 vaccine. Study-wide results and limits: At 160-218 and 743-854, vaccine-associated CD4 TCRs were dominant, and they spanned spike. Donors, mostly white British, included more females; clonal diversity was possibly underestimated. Baseline antibody screening turned up just five to seven seropositive AZD1222 recipients.

V lost 3 bases and J 2 bases, leaving 12 bases between the germline ends. Germline V gives CDR1 SGDLS, CDR2 YYNGEE. The CDR3 length is 15 residues. The source of this sequence is an adult in good health. The gene calls are TRBV9 and TRBJ1-3; a weak D match, TRBD1 (5 bases). This sample comprised peripheral blood, obtained on day 0 of AZD1222 vaccination. The CDR3 DNA follows: TGTGCCAGCAGCGCGGGACCTCAACCTGGAAACACCATATATTTT. Its translation is CASSAGPQPGNTIYF.